The clone carrying this T cell receptor (beta chain) was counted once. Assay used: immunoSEQ multiplex PCR; TCRdb lists only in-frame clones, some missing. The sample has around 100,000 clones, just under 95% seen once; the top ten hold around 2.8%. The record originates from a study of control samples from healthy donors and cancer patients. Trimming removed 1 base from V and 4 bases from J, with 5 bases in between. CDR3 length equals 13 residues. In germline, CDR1 is SGHTA, CDR2 FQGNSA. This chain uses TRBV7-2 with TRBJ1-5; D uncertain. Material for sequencing was blood. This sequence was found in a human donor in good health. The donor label of this sample is uncertain. CDR3 in amino acids: CASSLGQNQPQHF. For the CDR3, the DNA is TGTGCCAGCAGCTTAGGGCAAAATCAGCCCCAGCATTTT.